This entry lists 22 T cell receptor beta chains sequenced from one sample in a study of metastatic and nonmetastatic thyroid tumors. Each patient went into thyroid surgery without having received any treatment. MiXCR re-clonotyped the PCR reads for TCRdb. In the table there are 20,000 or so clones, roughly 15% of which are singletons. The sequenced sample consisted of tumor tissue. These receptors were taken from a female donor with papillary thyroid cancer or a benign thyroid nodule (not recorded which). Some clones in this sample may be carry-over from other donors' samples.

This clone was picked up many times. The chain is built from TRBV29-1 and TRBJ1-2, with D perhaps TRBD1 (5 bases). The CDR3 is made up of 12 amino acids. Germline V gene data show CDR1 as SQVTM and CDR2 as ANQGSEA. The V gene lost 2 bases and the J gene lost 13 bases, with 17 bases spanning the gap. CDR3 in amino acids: CSVEFWDGPRTF. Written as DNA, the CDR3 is TGCAGCGTTGAATTCTGGGACGGACCCCGCACCTTC.

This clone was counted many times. CDR3 sequence reads: CATEDRGWSDGYTF. Written as DNA, the CDR3 is TGTGCCACGGAGGACAGGGGATGGAGTGATGGCTACACCTTC. This chain uses TRBV7-8 with TRBJ1-2; 9 bases line up with TRBD1. J was trimmed by 6 bases and V by 10 bases; bases with no gene match: 12. The CDR3 contains 14 residues. Germline V gives CDR1 SGHVS, CDR2 FQNEAQ.

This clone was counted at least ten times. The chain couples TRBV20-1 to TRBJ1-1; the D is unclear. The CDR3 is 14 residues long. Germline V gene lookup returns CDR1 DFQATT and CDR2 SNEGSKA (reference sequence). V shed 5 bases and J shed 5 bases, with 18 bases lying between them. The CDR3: CSAREPRSETEAFF. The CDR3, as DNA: TGCAGTGCTCGGGAACCCCGCTCGGAGACTGAAGCTTTCTTT.

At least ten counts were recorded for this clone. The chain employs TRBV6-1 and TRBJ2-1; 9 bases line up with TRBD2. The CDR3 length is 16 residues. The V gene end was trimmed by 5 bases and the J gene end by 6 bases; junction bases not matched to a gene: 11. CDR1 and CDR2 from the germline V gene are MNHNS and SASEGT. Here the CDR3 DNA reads TGTGCCAGCAGTCCCAATATAGCGGGAGTCGGCAATGAGCAGTTCTTC. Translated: CASSPNIAGVGNEQFF.

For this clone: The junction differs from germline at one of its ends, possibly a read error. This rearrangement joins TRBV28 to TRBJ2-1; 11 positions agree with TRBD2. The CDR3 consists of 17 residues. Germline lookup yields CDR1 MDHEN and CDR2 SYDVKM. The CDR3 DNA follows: TGTGCCAGCAGTCTCCCGACTAGCGGGGTTTCCTATAATGATCAGTTCTTC. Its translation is CASSLPTSGVSYNDQFF.

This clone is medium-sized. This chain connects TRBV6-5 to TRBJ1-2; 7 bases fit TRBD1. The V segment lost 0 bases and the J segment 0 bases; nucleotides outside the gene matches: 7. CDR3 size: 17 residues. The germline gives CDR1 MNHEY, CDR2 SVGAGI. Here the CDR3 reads CASSYSIGGHTNYGYTF. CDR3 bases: TGTGCCAGCAGTTACTCGATAGGGGGCCATACTAACTATGGCTACACCTTC.

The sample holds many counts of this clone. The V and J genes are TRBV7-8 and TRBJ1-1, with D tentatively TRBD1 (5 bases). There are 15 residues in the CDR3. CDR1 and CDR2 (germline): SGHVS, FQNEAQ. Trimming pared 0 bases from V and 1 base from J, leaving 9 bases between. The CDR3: CASSLAGVGNTEAFF. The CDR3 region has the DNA TGTGCCAGCAGCTTAGCAGGGGTGGGGAACACTGAAGCTTTCTTT.

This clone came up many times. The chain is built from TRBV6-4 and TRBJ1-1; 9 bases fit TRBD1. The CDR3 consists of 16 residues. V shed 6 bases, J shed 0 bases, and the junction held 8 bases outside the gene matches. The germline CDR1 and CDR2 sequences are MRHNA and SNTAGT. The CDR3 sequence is CASRNRTGDMNTEAFF. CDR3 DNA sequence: TGTGCCAGCAGGAATCGGACAGGGGATATGAACACTGAAGCTTTCTTT.

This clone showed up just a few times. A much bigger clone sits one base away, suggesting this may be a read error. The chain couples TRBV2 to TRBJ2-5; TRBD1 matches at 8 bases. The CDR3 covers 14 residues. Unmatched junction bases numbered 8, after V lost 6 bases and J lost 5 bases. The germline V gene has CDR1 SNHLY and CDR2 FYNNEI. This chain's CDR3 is CASSPGQGSETQYF. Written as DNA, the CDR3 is TGTGCCAGCAGCCCCGGACAGGGAAGCGAGACCCAGTACTTC. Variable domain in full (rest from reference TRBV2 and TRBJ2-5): EPEVTQTPSHQVTQMGQEVILRCVPISNHLYFYWYRQILGQKVEFLVSFYNNEISEKSEIFDDQFSVERPDGSNFTLKIRSTKLEDSAMYFCASSPGQGSETQYFGPGTRLLVL.

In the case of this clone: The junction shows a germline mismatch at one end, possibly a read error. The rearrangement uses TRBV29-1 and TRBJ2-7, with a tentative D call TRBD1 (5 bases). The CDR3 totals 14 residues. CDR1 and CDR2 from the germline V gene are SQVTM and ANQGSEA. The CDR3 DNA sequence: TGCAGAGTTGCGTCAGGGCTACAATCCTACGAGCAGTACTTC. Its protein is CRVASGLQSYEQYF.

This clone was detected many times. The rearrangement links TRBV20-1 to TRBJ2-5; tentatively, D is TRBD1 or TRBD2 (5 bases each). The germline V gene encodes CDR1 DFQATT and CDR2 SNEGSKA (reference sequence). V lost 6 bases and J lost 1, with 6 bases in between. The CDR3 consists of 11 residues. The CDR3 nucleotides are TGCAGTGCGGGGGTCCAAGAGACCCAGTACTTC. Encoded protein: CSAGVQETQYF.

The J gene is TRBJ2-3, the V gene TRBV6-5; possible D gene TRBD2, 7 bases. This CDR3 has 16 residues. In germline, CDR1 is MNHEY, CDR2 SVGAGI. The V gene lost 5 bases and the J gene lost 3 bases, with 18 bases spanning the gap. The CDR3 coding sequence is TGTGCCAGCAGTAACCTAGAGGGGGGGCCTACAGATACGCAGTATTTT. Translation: CASSNLEGGPTDTQYF.

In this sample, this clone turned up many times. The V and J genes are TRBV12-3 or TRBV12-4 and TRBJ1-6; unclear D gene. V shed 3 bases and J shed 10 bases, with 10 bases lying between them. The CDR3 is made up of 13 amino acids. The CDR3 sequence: CASSFGKRSPLHF. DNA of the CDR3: TGTGCCAGCAGTTTTGGCAAACGATCACCCCTCCACTTT.

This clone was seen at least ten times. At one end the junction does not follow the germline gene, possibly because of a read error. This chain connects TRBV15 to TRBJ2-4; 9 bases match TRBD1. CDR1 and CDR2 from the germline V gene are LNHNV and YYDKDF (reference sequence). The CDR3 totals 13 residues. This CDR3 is CATSRETRDRVNF. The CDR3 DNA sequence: TGTGCCACCAGCAGAGAGACCCGGGACAGGGTTAACTTC.

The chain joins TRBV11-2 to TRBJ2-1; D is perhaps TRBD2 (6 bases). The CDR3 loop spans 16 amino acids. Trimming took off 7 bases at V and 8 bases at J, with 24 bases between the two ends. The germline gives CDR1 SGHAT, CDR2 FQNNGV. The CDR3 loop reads CASTLTSGAIGDEQFF. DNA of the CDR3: TGTGCCAGCACCCTCACCTCGGGAGCCATAGGAGATGAGCAGTTCTTC.

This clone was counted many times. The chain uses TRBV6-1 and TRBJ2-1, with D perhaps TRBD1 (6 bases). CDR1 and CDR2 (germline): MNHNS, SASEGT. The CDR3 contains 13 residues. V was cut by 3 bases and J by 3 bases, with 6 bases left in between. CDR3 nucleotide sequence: TGTGCCAGCAGTGAGACAGGCTACAATGAGCAGTTCTTC. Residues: CASSETGYNEQFF.

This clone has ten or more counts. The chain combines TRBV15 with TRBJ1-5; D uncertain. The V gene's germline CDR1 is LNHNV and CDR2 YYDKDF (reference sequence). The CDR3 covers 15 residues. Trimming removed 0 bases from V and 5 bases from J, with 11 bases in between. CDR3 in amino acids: CATSRDPYPYQPQHF. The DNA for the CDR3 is TGTGCCACCAGCAGAGATCCTTACCCATATCAGCCCCAGCATTTT.

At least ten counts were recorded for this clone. This CDR3 is CASSTPGQSNTGELFF. The CDR3 DNA reads TGTGCCAGCAGCACGCCGGGACAGTCGAACACCGGGGAGCTGTTTTTT. The rearrangement uses TRBV5-6 and TRBJ2-2, with 7 bases matching TRBD1. The ends lost 4 bases at V and 0 bases at J; junction bases unmatched: 6. This CDR3 is 16 amino acids long. Germline values: CDR1 SGHDT, CDR2 YYEEEE.

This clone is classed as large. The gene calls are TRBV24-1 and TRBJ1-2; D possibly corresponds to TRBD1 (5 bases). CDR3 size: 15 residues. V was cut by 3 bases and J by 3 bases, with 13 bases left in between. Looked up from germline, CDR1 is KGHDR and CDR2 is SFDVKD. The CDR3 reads CATSDAGRKDYGYTF. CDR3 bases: TGTGCCACCAGTGATGCAGGGAGGAAGGACTATGGCTACACCTTC.

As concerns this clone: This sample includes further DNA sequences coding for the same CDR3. In DNA, the CDR3 is TGTGCCAGCAGCTTAGCCGTCGGTCTCGACAGGGTAAACTCACCCCTCCACTTT. This encodes CASSLAVGLDRVNSPLHF. The V call is TRBV7-8, the J call TRBJ1-6, with TRBD1 identical over 7 bases. The CDR3 has 18 amino acids. After removal of 0 bases from V and 10 bases from J, the junction contained 15 bases not matched to a gene. Germline V gene data show CDR1 as SGHVS and CDR2 as FQNEAQ.

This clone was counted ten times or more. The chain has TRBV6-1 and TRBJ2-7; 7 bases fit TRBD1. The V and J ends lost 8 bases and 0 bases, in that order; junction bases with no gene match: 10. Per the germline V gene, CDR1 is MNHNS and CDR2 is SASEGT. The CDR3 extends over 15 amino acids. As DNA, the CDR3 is TGTGCCAGCCGTAGGGGGCCCCAAAGCTCCTACGAGCAGTACTTC. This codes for CASRRGPQSSYEQYF.

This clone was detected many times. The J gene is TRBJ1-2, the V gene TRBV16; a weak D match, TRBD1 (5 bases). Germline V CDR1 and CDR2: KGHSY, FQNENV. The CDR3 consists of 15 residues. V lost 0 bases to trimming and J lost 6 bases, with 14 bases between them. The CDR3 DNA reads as TGTGCCAGCAGCCAATCTACGGGGACCCAGAATGGCTACACCTTC. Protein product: CASSQSTGTQNGYTF.